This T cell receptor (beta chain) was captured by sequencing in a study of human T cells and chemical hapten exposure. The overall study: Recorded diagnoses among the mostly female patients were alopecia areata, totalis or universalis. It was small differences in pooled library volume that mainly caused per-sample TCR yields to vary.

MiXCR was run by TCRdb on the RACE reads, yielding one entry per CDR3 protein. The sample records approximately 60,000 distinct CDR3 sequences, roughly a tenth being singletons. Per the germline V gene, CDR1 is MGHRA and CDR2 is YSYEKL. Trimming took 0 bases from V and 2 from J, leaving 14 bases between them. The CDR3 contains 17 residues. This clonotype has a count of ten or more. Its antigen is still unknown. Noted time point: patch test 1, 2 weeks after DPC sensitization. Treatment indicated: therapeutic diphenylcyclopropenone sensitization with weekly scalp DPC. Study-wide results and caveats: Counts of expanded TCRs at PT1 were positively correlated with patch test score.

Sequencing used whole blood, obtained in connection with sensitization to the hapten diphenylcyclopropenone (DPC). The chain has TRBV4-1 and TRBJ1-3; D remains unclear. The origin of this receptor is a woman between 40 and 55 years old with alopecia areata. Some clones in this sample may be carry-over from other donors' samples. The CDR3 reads CASSQDSAGRTGNTIYF. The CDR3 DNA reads TGCGCCAGCAGCCAAGACTCGGCGGGGAGGACTGGAAACACCATATATTTT.